This is a list of T cell receptor beta chains from one sample in a study of blood T cells in healthy people across ages. TCRdb reprocessed the 5' RACE reads with MiXCR, giving one entry per CDR3 protein. The sample yields 890,000 or so distinct CDR3 sequences, 62% seen once. Sequencing used blood. Every receptor here comes from a man aged 25-45 years in good health. Both conserved end residues are part of each CDR3. D genes are given only for firm matches. Size values are once, few and many counts, or a class for expanded clones, and some rows have none.

D gene	clone size	V gene	J gene	CDR3 protein	CDR3 DNA
NA	few	TRBV29-1	TRBJ2-7	CSVEGEVSLNEQYF	TGCAGCGTTGAAGGGGAAGTGTCTTTAAACGAGCAGTACTTC
NA	NA	TRBV6-4	TRBJ2-3	CASSQGEDTQYF	TGTGCCAGCAGTCAGGGAGAAGATACGCAGTATTTT
NA	NA	TRBV28	TRBJ2-2	CASSAVWGAAGELFF	TGTGCCAGCAGTGCCGTTTGGGGGGCGGCCGGGGAGCTGTTTTTT
NA	once	TRBV7-9	TRBJ2-7	CASSPGSDYNEQYF	TGTGCCAGCAGCCCGGGGTCGGACTACAATGAGCAGTACTTC
NA	few	TRBV6-6	TRBJ1-2	CASSYSIAEGYTF	TGTGCCAGCAGTTACTCGATCGCGGAAGGCTACACCTTC
NA	few	TRBV5-1	TRBJ2-6	CASSHLGESTGANVLTF	TGCGCCAGCAGCCACTTGGGGGAGAGTACTGGGGCCAACGTCCTGACTTTC
NA	NA	TRBV7-9	TRBJ2-7	CASSLVQGRVYEQYF	TGTGCCAGCAGCTTAGTTCAGGGTAGGGTCTACGAGCAGTACTTC
TRBD1	many	TRBV7-3	TRBJ2-1	CASSLDQGAYEQFF	TGTGCCAGCAGCCTCGACCAGGGGGCCTATGAGCAGTTCTTC
NA	few	TRBV7-6	TRBJ2-1	CASSLALWGEDEQFF	TGTGCCAGCAGCTTAGCGCTTTGGGGTGAGGATGAGCAGTTCTTC
NA	NA	TRBV29-1	TRBJ2-3	CSVVKDSTDTQYF	TGCAGCGTTGTAAAGGACAGCACAGATACGCAGTATTTT
TRBD2	few	TRBV5-1	TRBJ2-1	CASSLVPAGSYNEQFF	TGCGCCAGCAGCTTGGTCCCAGCGGGGTCCTACAATGAGCAGTTCTTC
TRBD1	few	TRBV10-3	TRBJ2-7	CAISESQGARMYEQYF	TGTGCCATCAGTGAGTCACAGGGGGCGCGTATGTACGAGCAGTACTTC
TRBD1	NA	TRBV4-3	TRBJ2-1	CASSQHRGLNEQFF	TGCGCCAGCAGCCAACACAGGGGGCTGAATGAGCAGTTCTTC
TRBD2	NA	TRBV29-1	TRBJ2-3	CSVFFAGTSGGAADTQYF	TGCAGCGTTTTTTTTGCCGGGACTAGCGGGGGAGCCGCAGATACGCAGTATTTT
NA	NA	TRBV5-1	TRBJ2-5	CASRTGVETQYF	TGCGCCAGCAGAACGGGGGTGGAGACCCAGTACTTC
NA	NA	TRBV20-1	TRBJ1-1	CSAPDERAFF	TGCAGTGCCCCGGATGAACGGGCTTTCTTT
NA	NA	TRBV29-1	TRBJ1-2	CSVGDTRPNAANYGYTF	TGCAGCGTTGGGGACACAAGGCCAAACGCGGCTAACTATGGCTACACCTTC
NA	once	TRBV29-1	TRBJ2-7	CSVGGGHFNSYEQYF	TGCAGCGTCGGCGGGGGACACTTTAACTCCTACGAGCAGTACTTC
NA	NA	TRBV28	TRBJ2-1	CASRGGLTSYNEQFF	TGTGCCAGCAGAGGGGGGCTTACCTCCTACAATGAGCAGTTCTTC
NA	NA	TRBV7-9	TRBJ1-1	CASSLAGGRAFF	TGTGCCAGCAGCTTAGCAGGGGGTAGAGCTTTCTTT
TRBD2	NA	TRBV14	TRBJ2-1	CASSQETALAGEQFF	TGTGCCAGCAGCCAAGAAACGGCACTAGCGGGGGAACAGTTCTTC
TRBD2	NA	TRBV4-3	TRBJ2-3	CASSHREGGEDTQYF	TGCGCCAGCAGCCACCGGGAGGGAGGGGAAGATACGCAGTATTTT
TRBD1	NA	TRBV28	TRBJ2-7	CASNKRDRFYEQYF	TGTGCCAGCAATAAACGGGACAGATTCTACGAGCAGTACTTC
TRBD2	once	TRBV27	TRBJ2-4	CASSGDSGGATIQYF	TGTGCCAGCAGTGGGGATAGCGGGGGGGCCACCATTCAGTACTTC
TRBD2	NA	TRBV2	TRBJ2-6	CASRAGSGTTLSGANVLTF	TGTGCCAGCAGAGCCGGCTCAGGGACTACTCTCTCTGGGGCCAACGTCCTGACTTTC
NA	NA	TRBV7-2	TRBJ2-5	CASSLSGLTGVNEQYF	TGTGCCAGCAGCTTAAGCGGACTAACGGGGGTCAATGAGCAGTACTTC
NA	few	TRBV12-3/TRBV12-4	TRBJ2-7	CASTNQRRTWQQYF	TGTGCCAGCACTAACCAGCGACGTACTTGGCAGCAGTACTTC
NA	NA	TRBV24-1	TRBJ2-5	CATSDWGKRAQETQYF	TGTGCCACCAGTGACTGGGGGAAACGCGCCCAAGAGACCCAGTACTTC
TRBD2	few	TRBV3-1	TRBJ2-1	CASRLAGGNEQFF	TGTGCCAGCAGACTAGCGGGGGGCAATGAGCAGTTCTTC
NA	few	TRBV29-1	TRBJ2-1	CSVAPRVGPEYNEQFF	TGCAGCGTTGCCCCTCGGGTCGGGCCGGAGTACAATGAGCAGTTCTTC
TRBD1	NA	TRBV4-3	TRBJ1-1	CASSQTGQQLAFF	TGCGCCAGCAGCCAAACGGGACAGCAGTTGGCTTTCTTT
TRBD2	NA	TRBV6-2/TRBV6-3	TRBJ2-1	CASSGTSSYNEQFF	TGTGCCAGCAGCGGGACTAGCTCCTACAATGAGCAGTTCTTC
NA	once	TRBV28	TRBJ1-2	CTSTDRLRGYTF	TGTACCAGCACCGACAGATTGAGGGGCTACACCTTC
TRBD1	few	TRBV12-3/TRBV12-4	TRBJ1-6	CASSATTGGNSPLHF	TGTGCCAGCAGTGCGACGACAGGGGGAAATTCACCCCTCCACTTT
NA	NA	TRBV9	TRBJ2-2	CASSVIPGELFF	TGTGCCAGCAGCGTAATACCGGGGGAGCTGTTTTTT
NA	NA	TRBV3-1	TRBJ1-1	CASSRAMNTEAFF	TGTGCCAGCAGCCGGGCGATGAACACTGAAGCTTTCTTT
TRBD1	once	TRBV9	TRBJ2-6	CVSSTRTGVLSGANVLTF	TGTGTCAGCAGCACGCGGACAGGGGTTCTATCTGGGGCCAACGTCCTGACTTTC
TRBD1	few	TRBV20-1	TRBJ1-2	CSARSGTGGSYTF	TGCAGTGCTAGGTCCGGGACAGGGGGAAGCTACACCTTC
NA	NA	TRBV6-5	TRBJ1-6	CATFLGGSDSPLHF	TGTGCCACCTTTCTCGGGGGGTCGGATTCACCCCTCCACTTT
TRBD2	few	TRBV7-6	TRBJ2-5	CASSLEAGGTSREQYF	TGTGCCAGCAGCTTAGAAGCGGGGGGGACTTCTCGGGAGCAGTACTTC
NA	NA	TRBV7-3	TRBJ2-3	CASSLRVNEGSTDTQYF	TGTGCCAGCAGCTTAAGGGTTAACGAGGGTAGCACAGATACGCAGTATTTT
NA	few	TRBV2	TRBJ1-5	CASSTQGGDQPQHF	TGTGCCAGCAGTACACAGGGAGGGGATCAGCCCCAGCATTTT
NA	NA	TRBV9	TRBJ2-3	CASSAPLAHSTDTQYF	TGTGCCAGCAGCGCTCCCCTAGCGCATAGCACAGATACGCAGTATTTT
NA	NA	TRBV6-5	TRBJ1-6	CASSYTNARFPHSPLHF	TGTGCCAGCAGTTACACAAACGCTCGGTTTCCGCATTCACCCCTCCACTTT
NA	NA	TRBV6-6	TRBJ2-3	CASKLILSTDTQYF	TGTGCCAGCAAGCTAATCCTAAGCACAGATACGCAGTATTTT
NA	NA	TRBV27	TRBJ2-5	CASSLSGTGAGTQYF	TGTGCCAGCAGTTTATCGGGGACGGGCGCCGGGACCCAGTACTTC
TRBD2	NA	TRBV2	TRBJ2-1	CASTGLAGDSYNEQFF	TGTGCCAGCACGGGACTAGCGGGTGACTCCTACAATGAGCAGTTCTTC
TRBD1	NA	TRBV12-3/TRBV12-4	TRBJ2-1	CASRRTGLNNEQFF	TGTGCCAGCAGAAGGACAGGGTTAAACAATGAGCAGTTCTTC
NA	few	TRBV6-1	TRBJ2-3	CASSEQRGHTDTQYF	TGTGCCAGCAGTGAACAGCGGGGACACACAGATACGCAGTATTTT
NA	NA	TRBV12-3/TRBV12-4	TRBJ1-5	CATAGVNQPQHF	TGTGCTACGGCAGGGGTGAATCAGCCCCAGCATTTT
TRBD2	few	TRBV20-1	TRBJ2-1	CSAGGDLYNEQFF	TGCAGTGCTGGGGGGGACCTCTACAATGAGCAGTTCTTC
NA	NA	TRBV9	TRBJ1-2	CASSVTGGHYGYTF	TGTGCCAGCAGCGTAACAGGAGGGCACTATGGCTACACCTTC
NA	NA	TRBV20-1	TRBJ2-7	CSARDGIYNEQYF	TGCAGTGCACGGGATGGTATCTACAATGAGCAGTACTTC
NA	NA	TRBV5-1	TRBJ1-1	CASSLGQQNTEAFF	TGCGCCAGCAGCTTGGGACAGCAGAACACTGAAGCTTTCTTT
TRBD1	NA	TRBV6-2/TRBV6-3	TRBJ2-4	CASSYWPPGQLAKNIQYF	TGTGCCAGCAGTTACTGGCCCCCGGGACAGCTAGCCAAAAACATTCAGTACTTC